This TCR beta chain is drawn from a study of blood T cell repertoires in COVID-19. TCRdb's copy holds only in-frame clones and misses some; the assay was immunoSEQ multiplex PCR. The sample yields about 50,000 clones, about nine tenths seen once. This CDR3 has 20 residues. The germline V gene encodes CDR1 MGHRA and CDR2 YSYEKL. V shed 5 bases, J shed 5 bases, and the junction held 23 bases outside the gene matches. This clone was found a few times. The origin of this receptor is a man aged 70-80 years with acute or convalescent COVID-19. This sequence joins TRBV4-1 and TRBJ2-5; 10 nucleotides match TRBD1. The sequencing input was peripheral blood. CDR3 region: CASSFAGTGVFPGGDETQYF. The DNA of the CDR3 is TGCGCCAGCAGCTTTGCCGGGACAGGGGTTTTTCCAGGTGGGGACGAGACCCAGTACTTC.